This T cell receptor (beta chain) was sequenced in a study of T cells in Graves' hyperthyroidism and ophthalmopathy (dated by TCRdb to between 2018 and 2020). In terms of the full investigation: A discovery cohort of roughly 96 patients, 43 with Graves' ophthalmopathy and approximately 57 with stable Graves' hyperthyroidism, was used to find distinguishing TCR V-J signatures. The study also compared thyroid tissue and blood T-cell repertoires from about 6 Graves' hyperthyroidism patients. Whether ophthalmopathy could be predicted prospectively was tested in an independent validation cohort made up of under 20 hyperthyroidism patients plus 17 patients who later progressed to ophthalmopathy. According to the paper, TCR Vbeta CDR3 sequencing was carried out on approximately 140 peripheral blood samples, which came from about 45 ophthalmopathy, about 75 hyperthyroidism and approximately 17 progressor patients. The approximately 97 discovery patients were randomly divided into training and test sets at a 7:3 ratio. Following sampling, methimazole starting at 30 mg daily was given to hyperthyroidism patients, and high-dose intravenous methylprednisolone was given to ophthalmopathy patients. Findings and caveats that apply to the study as a whole: In validation, the model predicted progression to ophthalmopathy with 60% to 71% sensitivity and around 72% specificity, a median of around 6.6 months before onset. No statistical method was used to fix the sample size in advance, and group allocation was not hidden from the investigators. Ophthalmopathy was separated from stable hyperthyroidism by a 13 V-J signature model, with 85% to 90% sensitivity and approximately 84% specificity obtained in cross-validation and 80%/75% obtained in testing. Most expanded thyroid clonotypes (frequency above 0.001) were also detected in blood, suggesting blood repertoires may reflect thyroid immune responses.

TCR beta CDR3 regions were amplified from RNA transcripts. A first-round RT-PCR of the TCR CDR3 used the HTBI primer set with the Qiagen OneStep RT-PCR kit. Libraries were constructed in a second round of multiplex PCR, after which size selection and purification were performed. The libraries were sequenced on an Illumina HiSeq2000 using paired-end 100 bp reads. Regarding the original processing steps: SOAPnuke was used to process the raw data, with reads discarded if the reads contained adapters or uncalled bases, had a mean Phred below 15, or lacked an exact constant-primer or identifier match. COPE v1.2.5 was used to merge high-quality paired reads, and clonotypes were defined as unique nucleotide sequences. Clonotypes were aligned to IMGT TRBV, TRBD and TRBJ reference segments using MiTCR v1.1. Analysis was restricted to V-J combinations with a frequency above 0.0001, which covered 98% to 99.2% of repertoires. A TCS score was defined as the ratio between F50 (clonal expansion) and ExV (chaos), using BLOSUM62-based TCRdist between CDR3 peptides within each V-J. Welch's t-statistics and random forest reduced around 520 V-J features to 13, which were used in a naive Bayes classifier (R e1071). The similarity between thyroid and blood repertoires was quantified using the Morisita-Horn index. The public reads were run again by TCRdb, first through fastp at Q25 and then through MiXCR, and only productive beta chains were kept. Here each entry gathers all rows of one CDR3 protein and keeps the most common genes and DNA. TCRdb, not the authors, supplied the V and J calls. For this sample the table gives roughly 100,000 distinct CDR3 sequences, of which about 40% were detected only once. The ten largest clones represent 10% of the sample.

Trimming takes 6 bases from V and 0 bases from J, and the germline ends sit 18 bases apart. Sequences MNHEY (CDR1) and SVGAGI (CDR2) are obtained from the germline V gene. CDR3 length: 17 amino acids, cysteine to phenylalanine. Of the read, only the CDR3 DNA is kept; its 51 bases are in frame from base 1. Stable Graves' hyperthyroidism was defined as no progression to ophthalmopathy during 18 months of follow-up. Hyperthyroidism patients were newly diagnosed, had a disease duration of under 2 months, and were aged 18 to 65 years. Any patient with an uncontrolled infection, another autoimmune disease, pregnancy or lactation was excluded. Diagnoses were established on the basis of clinical symptoms, serum thyroxine and TRAb, thyroid ultrasound, and orbital computed tomography. Trizol reagent was used to extract total RNA, and RNA quality was then checked on an Agilent 2100 Bioanalyzer. In regard to this clonotype: Its antigen remains undetermined. Base qualities are not provided; no much larger clone lies one nucleotide away.

The chain uses TRBV6-5 and TRBJ1-3, with TRBD1 as a weak D call on 6 bases. The source is a woman under 40 with Graves' hyperthyroidism. Material for sequencing was peripheral blood or thyroid tissue (not recorded which). CDR3 reads: CASSQVAGGFSGNTIYF. At the DNA level, the sequence is TGTGCCAGCAGCCAAGTCGCTGGGGGCTTCTCTGGAAACACCATATATTTT.